The rows below give T cell receptor beta chains drawn from one sample of a study of T cell changes during pregnancy in multiple sclerosis. This table comes from immunoSEQ multiplex PCR, and its TCRdb copy is limited to in-frame clones, with some not included. The repertoire holds about 68,000 clones, with 75% to 95% as singletons. The sequences come from peripheral blood, collected in the third trimester of pregnancy. The receptors stem from a female donor with multiple sclerosis, enrolled in a pregnancy study. CDR3s include the opening cysteine and the closing phenylalanine or tryptophan. The order of the fields is clone size, J gene, V gene, D gene, CDR3 protein, CDR3 DNA. A D gene is named only where the DNA matches it firmly. The listing skips clone size in some rows; elsewhere it reads once, few, many or a size class.

>NA|TRBJ1-1|TRBV30|NA
CAWRRGYTEAFF
TGTGCCTGGAGGAGGGGGTACACTGAAGCTTTCTTT
>NA|TRBJ2-7|TRBV7-8|TRBD2
CASSWTSVAYEQYF
TGTGCCAGCAGCTGGACTAGCGTTGCCTACGAGCAGTACTTC
>NA|TRBJ1-5|TRBV4-2|NA
CASGGGGPGEPQHF
TGTGCCAGCGGCGGAGGAGGTCCTGGGGAGCCCCAGCATTTT
>NA|TRBJ1-4|TRBV4-1|NA
CASSQDLPVNEKLFF
TGCGCCAGCAGCCAAGATCTCCCAGTCAATGAAAAACTGTTTTTT
>NA|TRBJ2-3|TRBV2|NA
CASRLLSSTDTQYF
TGTGCCAGCAGACTGCTCTCTAGCACAGATACGCAGTATTTT
>NA|TRBJ1-1|TRBV9|NA
CASSRDMNTEAFF
TGTGCCAGCAGCAGAGACATGAACACTGAAGCTTTCTTT
>NA|TRBJ2-7|TRBV30|TRBD1
CAWSQDRAGYGEQYF
TGTGCCTGGAGTCAAGACAGGGCCGGGTACGGGGAGCAGTACTTC
>NA|TRBJ2-3|TRBV4-3|TRBD2
CASSQVRGLAMGRGTQYF
TGCGCCAGCAGCCAAGTTAGGGGACTAGCGATGGGGCGGGGTACGCAGTATTTT
>NA|TRBJ1-4|TRBV18|TRBD1
CASSPGDRRNEKLFF
TGTGCCAGCTCACCTGGGGACAGGAGAAATGAAAAACTGTTTTTT
>few|TRBJ1-5|TRBV19|TRBD1
CASRKRQGLDNQPQHF
TGTGCCAGTAGGAAGAGACAGGGGTTGGACAATCAGCCCCAGCATTTT
>NA|TRBJ1-2|TRBV7-9|NA
CASSLGRGARDGYTF
TGTGCCAGCAGCTTAGGTCGGGGGGCCCGAGATGGCTACACCTTC
>NA|TRBJ1-1|TRBV25-1|NA
CASSEPGGSTEAFF
TGTGCCAGCAGTGAACCGGGGGGGAGTACTGAAGCTTTCTTT
>NA|TRBJ2-7|TRBV11-2|NA
CASSLGQDSSYEQYF
TGTGCCAGCAGCTTAGGACAGGACAGCTCCTACGAGCAGTACTTC
>NA|TRBJ1-2|TRBV6-1|NA
CASRGSWQDGYTF
TGTGCCAGCAGAGGCTCTTGGCAGGATGGCTACACCTTC
>NA|TRBJ1-1|TRBV11-2|NA
CASSTQGPRAFF
TGTGCCAGCAGCACCCAGGGGCCAAGAGCTTTCTTT
>NA|TRBJ1-1|TRBV18|TRBD1
CASSAQGAEGTEAFF
TGTGCCAGCTCAGCACAGGGGGCTGAGGGCACTGAAGCTTTCTTT
>NA|TRBJ2-1|TRBV29-1|TRBD2
CSVVLAGGPTNEQFF
TGCAGCGTTGTTTTGGCGGGGGGGCCTACCAATGAGCAGTTCTTC
>NA|TRBJ2-7|TRBV7-2|NA
CASGRTESYEQYF
TGTGCCAGCGGCCGGACAGAATCCTACGAGCAGTACTTC
>NA|TRBJ1-2|TRBV19|NA
CASTHQVGYTGLGYGYTF
TGTGCCAGTACCCATCAAGTGGGCTATACAGGGTTGGGCTATGGCTACACCTTC
>NA|TRBJ2-2|TRBV29-1|NA
CSANNARAGELFF
TGCAGCGCCAATAACGCCCGGGCCGGGGAGCTGTTTTTT
>few|TRBJ1-1|TRBV27|NA
CASSPAGGPEAFF
TGTGCCAGCAGTCCCGCGGGGGGCCCTGAAGCTTTCTTT
>NA|TRBJ2-5|TRBV5-1|NA
CASSLNIQETQYF
TGCGCCAGCAGCTTAAATATCCAAGAGACCCAGTACTTC
>NA|TRBJ1-5|TRBV5-8|TRBD1
CASSLAIWDSGGNQPQHF
TGTGCCAGCAGCTTGGCGATTTGGGACAGTGGGGGCAATCAGCCCCAGCATTTT
>once|TRBJ2-3|TRBV5-6|NA
CASGVMTGVNTDTQYF
TGTGCCAGCGGAGTTATGACGGGGGTCAATACAGATACGCAGTATTTT
>NA|TRBJ1-2|TRBV5-5|TRBD1
CASSLAGTGSPDYGYTF
TGTGCCAGCAGCTTGGCCGGGACAGGGTCCCCGGACTATGGCTACACCTTC
>NA|TRBJ1-5|TRBV9|NA
CASSVAGVGQPQHF
TGTGCCAGCAGCGTAGCAGGGGTTGGACAGCCCCAGCATTTT
>NA|TRBJ2-2|TRBV7-6|TRBD2
CASSFVLAGGQNTGELFF
TGTGCCAGCAGCTTTGTCCTAGCGGGAGGTCAAAACACCGGGGAGCTGTTTTTT
>NA|TRBJ1-2|TRBV6-1|NA
CASSEVVGANYGYTF
TGTGCCAGCAGTGAAGTTGTGGGAGCTAACTATGGCTACACCTTC
>NA|TRBJ1-1|TRBV10-1|NA
CASSEMRGKMGAFF
TGCGCCAGCAGTGAGATGCGGGGGAAAATGGGAGCTTTCTTT
>few|TRBJ1-1|TRBV27|NA
CASSLSTGANTEAFF
TGTGCCAGCAGTCTATCAACCGGAGCGAACACTGAAGCTTTCTTT
>NA|TRBJ2-7|TRBV10-3|TRBD2
CAIGLAGTYEQYF
TGTGCCATCGGTCTAGCGGGGACCTACGAGCAGTACTTC
>NA|TRBJ2-5|TRBV5-1|NA
CASRPAFQETQYF
TGCGCCAGCAGGCCAGCGTTCCAAGAGACCCAGTACTTC
>NA|TRBJ1-1|TRBV2|NA
CASRGNTEAFF
TGTGCCAGCCGGGGTAACACTGAAGCTTTCTTT
>NA|TRBJ1-5|TRBV19|TRBD1
CASSRAEDRDQPQHF
TGTGCCAGTAGTAGAGCCGAGGACAGGGATCAGCCCCAGCATTTT
>NA|TRBJ1-1|TRBV19|TRBD1
CASSSQGDTEAFF
TGTGCCAGTAGTTCACAGGGGGACACTGAAGCTTTCTTT
>NA|TRBJ2-3|TRBV5-1|NA
CASSQMPRLDSTDTQYF
TGCGCCAGCAGCCAAATGCCCCGACTAGATAGCACAGATACGCAGTATTTT
>NA|TRBJ1-5|TRBV2|TRBD1
CASSYQGARGQPQHF
TGTGCCAGCAGTTACCAGGGGGCCCGAGGTCAGCCCCAGCATTTT
>NA|TRBJ2-5|TRBV7-7|NA
CASSSLNTEGDQETQYF
TGTGCCAGCAGCTCCCTTAACACCGAGGGGGATCAAGAGACCCAGTACTTC
>NA|TRBJ2-1|TRBV2|NA
CASSDLGRTEQFF
TGTGCCAGCAGTGATCTAGGCCGTACCGAGCAGTTCTTC
>NA|TRBJ2-7|TRBV7-2|NA
CASSPRDSSYEQYF
TGTGCCAGCAGCCCTCGGGACTCCTCCTACGAGCAGTACTTC
>NA|TRBJ2-4|TRBV6-6|NA
CASSYFPTVAKNIQYF
TGTGCCAGCAGTTATTTCCCGACAGTAGCCAAAAACATTCAGTACTTC
>NA|TRBJ1-2|TRBV4-3|NA
CASSQVNRAKGYTF
TGCGCCAGCAGCCAAGTCAACAGGGCAAAAGGCTACACCTTC
>NA|TRBJ2-1|TRBV7-9|NA
CASSITSSGEQFF
TGTGCCAGCAGCATCACGAGCTCCGGTGAGCAGTTCTTC
>few|TRBJ2-1|TRBV10-3|NA
CAISESAGAGGGEQFF
TGTGCCATCAGTGAGTCGGCGGGGGCCGGCGGGGGTGAGCAGTTCTTC
>NA|TRBJ2-1|TRBV30|TRBD2
CAWSPAGIEQFF
TGTGCCTGGAGTCCAGCGGGGATTGAGCAGTTCTTC
>NA|TRBJ1-1|TRBV18|NA
CASSTGGGRNTEAFF
TGTGCCAGCTCGACCGGGGGGGGTAGGAACACTGAAGCTTTCTTT
>NA|TRBJ1-3|TRBV7-9|NA
CASSLVGNRENTIYF
TGTGCCAGCAGCTTAGTAGGGAATCGGGAAAACACCATATATTTT
>NA|TRBJ2-7|TRBV5-7|TRBD2
CAFLRPKREVAEQYF
TGTGCCTTTTTACGCCCCAAGCGGGAGGTGGCCGAGCAGTACTTC
>NA|TRBJ2-1|TRBV5-1|TRBD2
CASSLTGTSGDNEQFF
TGCGCCAGCAGCTTAACCGGGACTAGCGGTGACAATGAGCAGTTCTTC
>NA|TRBJ2-7|TRBV18|NA
CASSPGSGRTYEQYF
TGTGCCAGCTCACCAGGGAGCGGACGAACCTACGAGCAGTACTTC
>NA|TRBJ1-5|TRBV16|TRBD1
CASSQSGGQDSNQPQHF
TGTGCCAGCAGCCAATCGGGAGGACAGGATAGCAATCAGCCCCAGCATTTT
>NA|TRBJ1-1|TRBV5-1|NA
CASSFGGMNTEAFF
TGCGCCAGCAGCTTTGGGGGCATGAACACTGAAGCTTTCTTT
>NA|TRBJ1-5|TRBV6-1|NA
CASSEAILRDPQPQHF
TGTGCCAGCAGTGAAGCGATTTTACGGGATCCGCAGCCCCAGCATTTT
>NA|TRBJ2-2|TRBV9|TRBD2
CASSAGAGGRNTGELFF
TGTGCCAGCAGCGCCGGAGCGGGGGGGCGGAACACCGGGGAGCTGTTTTTT
>NA|TRBJ1-1|TRBV2|NA
CASMGAPVTEAFF
TGTGCCAGCATGGGGGCTCCGGTCACTGAAGCTTTCTTT
>NA|TRBJ1-2|TRBV5-6|TRBD1
CASSLLTGGNYGYTF
TGTGCCAGCAGCCTCTTGACAGGGGGTAACTATGGCTACACCTTC
>NA|TRBJ2-2|TRBV6-1|TRBD1
CASSEAGTVNTGELFF
TGTGCCAGCAGTGAGGCCGGGACAGTGAACACCGGGGAGCTGTTTTTT
>NA|TRBJ1-1|TRBV12-5|TRBD1
CASGLGQGATEAFF
TGTGCTAGTGGTTTGGGACAGGGGGCCACTGAAGCTTTCTTT
>NA|TRBJ1-2|TRBV19|TRBD1
CASSIVGQFNYGYTF
TGTGCCAGTAGTATAGTGGGACAGTTTAACTATGGCTACACCTTC
>NA|TRBJ1-4|TRBV6-6|TRBD1
CASSDLGQGEEKLFF
TGTGCCAGCAGTGACCTTGGACAGGGTGAGGAAAAACTGTTTTTT